Shown below are 20 T cell receptor beta chains from a single sample sequenced in a study of B cell selection in AIRE deficiency. Sorting defined conventional CD4 T cells as CD4+CD127+. This table comes from immunoSEQ multiplex PCR, and its TCRdb copy is limited to in-frame clones, with some not included. Among tens of thousands of clones listed, approximately 97% were seen once. What was sequenced was conventional CD4+ T cells sorted from PBMCs. The receptors here all came from a human donor with AIRE deficiency.

The chain combines TRBV6-6 with TRBJ1-3; D is unresolved. The CDR3 extends over 14 amino acids. Germline V gene lookup returns CDR1 MNHNY and CDR2 SVGAGI (reference sequence). V was pared by 6 bases and J by 0 bases, with 9 bases between. Here the CDR3 DNA reads TGTGCCAGCAGCGGCAGGAGCTCTGGAAACACCATATATTTT. Its protein product is CASSGRSSGNTIYF.

V usage is TRBV4-1 and J usage is TRBJ2-1; 13 bases are shared with TRBD2. Germline CDR1 reads MGHRA; CDR2 reads YSYEKL. V lost 4 bases and J lost 4; bases outside the gene matches: 16. This CDR3 has 20 residues. The CDR3 bases are TGCGCCAGCAGCCTTTCCGGACTAGCGGGGGCCTCAGGAGTGTACAATGAGCAGTTCTTC. It specifies CASSLSGLAGASGVYNEQFF.

The V call is TRBV19, the J call TRBJ2-3; perhaps TRBD1 as D (7 bases). In germline, CDR1 is LNHDA, CDR2 SQIVND (reference sequence). CDR3 size: 14 residues. Trimming stripped 3 bases from V and 5 bases from J, with 12 bases between. CDR3 nucleotides: TGTGCCAGTAGTATGGACAGGCGGGGAGATACGCAGTATTTT. It yields the protein CASSMDRRGDTQYF.

This clone came up once. The chain joins TRBV5-1 to TRBJ1-2; no clear D gene. V lost 0 bases and J lost 8, with 14 bases in between. Germline V gives CDR1 SGHRS, CDR2 YFSETQ. CDR3 size: 14 residues. The CDR3 is CASSLASPAGGYTF. The CDR3 nucleotides read TGCGCCAGCAGCTTGGCCAGTCCCGCGGGGGGCTACACCTTC.

This clone showed up just once. The chain has TRBV7-8 and TRBJ1-5; D may be TRBD1 (5 bases). CDR3 length: 16 amino acids. Germline values: CDR1 SGHVS, CDR2 FQNEAQ. The germline V and J ends were trimmed by 5 bases and 0 bases, with 14 bases remaining between them. The CDR3 DNA reads as TGTGCCAGCAGCCCCCGGGGGAGCTATAGCAATCAGCCCCAGCATTTT. This sequence encodes CASSPRGSYSNQPQHF.

J is TRBJ1-3 and V is TRBV7-9; 7 bases line up with TRBD1. Germline CDR1 is SEHNR and CDR2 is FQNEAQ (reference sequence). Losses at the gene ends were 0 bases for V and 0 bases for J; bases not matched to a gene: 5. CDR3 size: 17 residues. This chain's CDR3 is CASSLALGDSSGNTIYF. CDR3 bases: TGTGCCAGCAGCTTAGCGCTGGGGGACAGCTCTGGAAACACCATATATTTT.

The chain links TRBV12-5 to TRBJ2-5; possibly TRBD1 for D (5 bases). The CDR3 is 13 residues long. The V gene lost 2 bases and the J gene lost 4 bases, with 8 bases spanning the gap. Germline-derived CDR1 and CDR2 are LGHNT and FRNRAP. The CDR3: CASGLSGAETQYF. DNA of the CDR3: TGTGCTAGTGGTTTGAGTGGGGCAGAGACCCAGTACTTC.

The chain has TRBV29-1 and TRBJ2-1; 9 nucleotides line up with TRBD2. Germline trimming cut 7 bases from V and 5 bases from J; bases unmatched to any gene: 6. There are 13 residues in the CDR3. Per the germline V gene, CDR1 is SQVTM and CDR2 is ANQGSEA. This CDR3 is CSARTSVDNEQFF. The CDR3, as DNA: TGCAGCGCCCGGACTAGCGTTGACAATGAGCAGTTCTTC.

V gene TRBV5-8 combines with J gene TRBJ1-5; D gene unclear. Trimming left V 0 bases short and J 1 base short, with 5 bases between. The CDR3 consists of 14 residues. Per the germline V gene, CDR1 is SGHTS and CDR2 is YDEGEE. Written as DNA, the CDR3 is TGTGCCAGCAGCTTGGTCGGAAGCAATCAGCCCCAGCATTTT. It codes for CASSLVGSNQPQHF.

In DNA, the CDR3 is TGTGCCAGCAGTGAACAGAACACTGAAGCTTTCTTT. It specifies CASSEQNTEAFF. V is TRBV2 and J is TRBJ1-1; D remains ambiguous. The length of the CDR3 is 12 residues. V gave up 2 bases and J gave up 1 base, with 2 bases separating them. Germline loops: CDR1 SNHLY, CDR2 FYNNEI.

V and J are TRBV7-2 and TRBJ2-3; weak D call: TRBD1 (5 bases). Per germline, CDR1 SGHTA and CDR2 FQGNSA. The CDR3 spans 15 residues. Trimming took off 5 bases at V and 0 bases at J, with 12 bases between the two ends. DNA of the CDR3: TGTGCCAGCAGCCCAGACAGCGCTAGCACAGATACGCAGTATTTT. Its translation: CASSPDSASTDTQYF.

The rearrangement links TRBV5-1 to TRBJ2-1, with D perhaps matching TRBD1 (6 bases). The germline CDR1 and CDR2 sequences are SGHRS and YFSETQ. The CDR3 has 14 residues. V lost 0 bases and J lost 6, with 10 bases in between. CDR3 loop: CASSLARGGNEQFF. For the CDR3, the DNA is TGCGCCAGCAGCTTGGCCAGGGGCGGCAATGAGCAGTTCTTC.

This rearrangement joins TRBV15 to TRBJ1-2; weak D call: TRBD1 (6 bases). The CDR3 is made up of 14 amino acids. The germline CDR1 and CDR2 sequences are LNHNV and YYDKDF (reference sequence). The V gene lost 6 bases and the J gene lost 4 bases, with 15 bases spanning the gap. CDR3: CATRGRQGFYGYTF. The CDR3 DNA sequence: TGTGCCACCAGAGGGAGGCAGGGGTTCTATGGCTACACCTTC.

The chain couples TRBV5-1 to TRBJ2-3; D not certain. The V gene's germline CDR1 is SGHRS and CDR2 YFSETQ. V was pared by 4 bases and J by 1 base, with 13 bases between. The CDR3 sequence is 15 residues long. The CDR3 region has the DNA TGCGCCAGCAGCCGTAGTCCCGGAGGCACAGATACGCAGTATTTT. Its protein is CASSRSPGGTDTQYF.

The chain recombines TRBV7-8 with TRBJ1-2; 7 bases fit TRBD1. Germline assignment: CDR1 SGHVS and CDR2 FQNEAQ. The CDR3 has 14 residues. V trimming: 4 bases; J trimming: 1 base; junction bases outside the gene matches: 3. This chain's CDR3 is CASSWDSLNYGYTF. CDR3 sequence (DNA): TGTGCCAGCAGCTGGGACAGTCTTAACTATGGCTACACCTTC. The full variable domain, with the rest looked up from reference TRBV7-8 and TRBJ1-2, is GAGVSQSPRYKVAKRGQDVALRCDPISGHVSLFWYQQALGQGPEFLTYFQNEAQLDKSGLPSDRFFAERPEGSVSTLKIQRTQQEDSAVYLCASSWDSLNYGYTFGSGTRLTVV.

CDR3 in amino acids: CASRFTVEDTQYF. CDR3 DNA sequence: TGCGCCAGCAGGTTCACAGTTGAAGATACGCAGTATTTT. The chain joins TRBV5-1 to TRBJ2-3, with D uncertain. There are 13 residues in the CDR3. The germline V and J ends were trimmed by 5 bases and 5 bases, with 12 bases remaining between them. Germline V gene data show CDR1 as SGHRS and CDR2 as YFSETQ.

V gene TRBV18 combines with J gene TRBJ1-2; D is unclear. V lost 0 bases and J 4 bases, leaving 6 bases between the germline ends. The germline V gene has CDR1 KGHSH and CDR2 LQKENI. The CDR3 is made up of 13 amino acids. This CDR3 is CASSPPDFYGYTF. In nucleotides, the CDR3 is TGTGCCAGCTCACCACCGGACTTCTATGGCTACACCTTC.

This chain uses TRBV5-5 with TRBJ1-2, with a possible D match to TRBD1 (5 bases). Trimming pared 4 bases from V and 5 bases from J, leaving 24 bases between. This CDR3 comprises 17 residues. Germline V gene lookup returns CDR1 SGHKS and CDR2 YYEKEE (reference sequence). The CDR3 loop reads CASSPQASGTLLYGYTF. As DNA, the CDR3 is TGTGCCAGCAGCCCCCAGGCGTCGGGGACGCTCCTTTATGGCTACACCTTC.

The chain combines TRBV19 with TRBJ2-1, with 11 bases identical to TRBD2. This CDR3 spans 18 amino acids. Per germline, CDR1 LNHDA and CDR2 SQIVND (reference sequence). The J segment lost 6 bases and the V segment lost 4 bases, leaving 14 bases of the junction unmatched. The CDR3 bases are TGTGCCAGTAGTAGGGCCCCGACGACTAGCGGGGACCTCAATGAGCAGTTCTTC. Its protein product is CASSRAPTTSGDLNEQFF.

J is TRBJ2-7 and V is TRBV7-9; weak D call: TRBD1 (8 bases). V gave up 5 bases and J gave up 3 bases, with 14 bases separating them. This CDR3 spans 14 amino acids. Germline V gene lookup returns CDR1 SEHNR and CDR2 FQNEAQ (reference sequence). CDR3 sequence: CASSLQGGSYEQYF. DNA of the CDR3: TGTGCCAGCAGCCTACAGGGGGGGAGCTACGAGCAGTACTTC.